The 2 T cell receptor beta chains listed next were all sequenced from one sample in a study of blood T cell repertoires in COVID-19. This table comes from immunoSEQ multiplex PCR, and its TCRdb copy is limited to in-frame clones, with some not included. This sample has 330,000 or so clones, with over 75% found just once. The specimen sequenced was PBMCs or T cells enriched from blood (not recorded which). The source of these receptors is a woman aged 25 to 39 who had recovered from COVID-19.

The rearrangement joins TRBV9 to TRBJ2-7; 7 bases line up with TRBD2. The CDR3 is 15 amino acids. V dropped 0 bases and J dropped 7; count of bases not matched to a gene: 10. Germline loops: CDR1 SGDLS, CDR2 YYNGEE. The CDR3 here is CASSVGGGGTGEQYF. Here the CDR3 DNA reads TGTGCCAGCAGCGTAGGAGGCGGGGGTACGGGGGAGCAGTACTTC.

CDR3 region: CSVVTSQRYEQYF. In DNA, the CDR3 is TGCAGCGTTGTGACTAGCCAGCGCTACGAGCAGTACTTC. The chain combines TRBV29-1 with TRBJ2-7, with 7 bases identical to TRBD2. This CDR3 spans 13 amino acids. Germline CDR1 reads SQVTM; CDR2 reads ANQGSEA. Germline trimming cut 4 bases from V and 3 bases from J; bases unmatched to any gene: 6.